This T cell receptor (beta chain) emerged from a study of cytomegalovirus exposure and HLA in healthy donors. PCR used 60 Vbeta primers and 13 Jbeta primers. Method: immunoSEQ multiplex PCR; TCRdb's copy keeps in-frame clones and lacks some. The table lists under 200,000 clones, approximately 80% of them singletons. Trimming took off 3 bases at V and 0 bases at J, with 6 bases between the two ends. CDR3 length: 14 residues. Germline CDR1 MGHDK, CDR2 SYGVNS. About this clone itself: Its antigen is undetermined.

Study results and caveats: Follow-up analysis seemed to connect common viral pathogens with several of the most significant clusters identified.

The chain joins TRBV25-1 to TRBJ2-1; weak D call: TRBD2 (5 bases). The sequencing input was PBMCs. The TCR sequence derives from a man between 35 and 55 years old in good health and CMV-seropositive. The CDR3, as DNA: TGTGCCAGCAGTGACGCGGGCTCCTACAATGAGCAGTTCTTC. Translated: CASSDAGSYNEQFF.